The source of this T cell receptor beta chain is a study of cytomegalovirus exposure and HLA in healthy donors. Study observations and caveats: In an earlier analysis, about 87% or about 30%: the productive usage of most TCR beta V segments. Later analysis identified a missense DCLRE1C variant that was linked to TCR beta V- and J-gene trimming. Later on, an analysis tied 15,000 to 20,000 TCR beta sequences to HLA alleles at 0.05 false discovery rate.

This clone appeared a few times. Its target is not known. This CDR3 spans 16 amino acids. CDR1 is SEHNR, CDR2 FQNEAQ, per germline (reference sequence). V shed 4 bases and J shed 4 bases, with 14 bases lying between them. This PCR relied on a set of 60 Vbeta primers and 13 Jbeta primers. Sequencing used immunoSEQ multiplex PCR; TCRdb keeps in-frame clones, though not all of them. Among around 250,000 clones listed, 81% were seen once. The receptor's source is a woman aged 55-69 years in good health and CMV-seropositive. The sample comprised PBMCs. This chain uses TRBV7-9 with TRBJ2-6, with D hard to call. The CDR3 region is CASSSRHGYGANVLTF. CDR3 sequence (DNA): TGTGCCAGCAGCTCGCGACATGGGTACGGGGCCAACGTCCTGACTTTC.